Sequencing of this T cell receptor (beta chain) was carried out in a study of shared clonotypes between healthy human individuals (TCRdb year 2020). For context, the study as a whole: The cohort included three men and two women between 18 and 49 years of age. For each donor, CD4 naive and CD4 memory were each run on three plates, CD8 naive on two plates, and CD8 memory on one plate. To estimate repertoire size and how much clonotypes are shared between individuals, the study performed deep sequencing of blood TCR repertoires from about five healthy adults. To increase sequencing depth and limit assay-specific biases, TCR repertoire library preparation and sequencing were carried out by different laboratories using diverse techniques. Between about 0.85 and 10 billion PBMCs per donor were obtained by leukapheresis.

The donors were healthy, HIV-negative adults with no recently reported acute infections or vaccinations. Only Caucasian adults living in Nashville, Tennessee, USA were represented among the donors. Magnetic negative selection was used to enrich CD4+ T cells, after which naive cells were positively selected on CD45RA and the negative fraction became the memory subset. After blood collection by leukapheresis, PBMCs were isolated using Ficoll-Histopaque density gradient centrifugation and then cryopreserved in the vapor phase of liquid nitrogen. Analytical flow cytometry was used to check the purity and quantity of each magnetically sorted T cell population. Genomic DNA was isolated from each sorted fraction and quantified by UV absorbance on a Nanodrop 2000c. Overall study results and their limits: Higher generation probabilities were observed for clonotypes shared by all four sorted-subset donors than for non-shared clonotypes. Only blood was sampled, and tissue TCR repertoires likely differ from those in blood. Pairwise subsampling led to the expectation that sequencing depth would affect the degree of clonotype sharing among donors. Sharing across a few donors was observed for approximately 5% of naive CD4, less than 4% of naive CD8, 2% to 2.5% of memory CD4, and approximately 0.41% of memory CD8 clonotypes. Naive subsets generally had larger estimated clonotype richness than memory subsets did. Incomplete sequencing was indicated by rarefaction of sorted-subset datasets, despite the large sequencing depth. Because the study included a small number of donors, the genetic and exposure-history diversity represented was limited.

CDR1 SGDLS and CDR2 YYNGEE are derived from the germline V gene. Including the terminal cysteine and phenylalanine, the CDR3 comprises 11 residues. Of the read, only the CDR3 DNA is kept; its 33 bases are in frame from base 1. V loses 0 bases of germline sequence and J loses 9 bases, and the interval between the two ends is 4 bases. TCR CDR3 regions were amplified from genomic DNA by multiplex PCR using the deep immunoSEQ assay. Extracted genomic DNA from each cell subset was spread evenly across all wells of several immunoSEQ 96-well plates, with each plate serving as a replicate. Each replicate PCR for sorted subsets received roughly 0.2 ug genomic DNA, equal to about 30,000 T cell genomes. The purified libraries were quantified using a Qubit 3.0 fluorometer, sized with a Bioanalyzer 2100, and then quantified again using the KAPA Library Quantification kit. A separate single-read 150-cycle Illumina NextSeq 550 flow cell was used to sequence each immunoSEQ 96-well plate. The original methods were these. Because the immunoSEQ output included only junctional sequences and no quality scores, the filtering could not be the same as the filtering used for full-length reads. To assign V/J genes and CDR3, sequences were annotated against IMGT germline references using PyIR, a Python wrapper for IgBLAST v1.9. Any read was removed if the V/J assignment was weak (E-value above 1e-6), the CDR3 was missing, or the read contained stop codons, out-of-frame junctions, or ambiguous translated residues. V3J clonotypes were defined as sequences sharing an identical inferred V gene, J gene, and CDR3 amino acid sequence. Percentage overlap between repertoires was computed as shared unique clonotypes divided by the size of the smaller repertoire. Repertoire richness was assessed with RTK rarefaction, the Chao1 estimator, and Recon v2.1 estimates of unobserved clonotypes. Generation probabilities were computed with OLGA for all TCRbeta clonotypes obtained by the gDNA method from a few donors. TCRdb re-hosts the immuneACCESS table, in-frame sequences only. Its copies lack some clones; in the studies checked, an unresolved V gene accounts for under half of them, and the cause for the rest is not known. The DNA gave D and trimming, while V, J and clone size come from that table. Recorded for this sample are 2 million to 2.5 million clones; approximately 90% of them occurred a single time. 0.37% of the sample belongs to the ten largest clones.

A remark on this clone: Its antigen remains undetermined. Per-nucleotide qualities are absent, and no much larger clonotype sits a single base away.

The chain couples TRBV9 to TRBJ2-1, with an unclear D gene assignment. The sequence derives from a man aged 18 to 30 in good health. Some clones in this sample may be carry-over from other donors' samples. Input material: naive CD4+ T cells from PBMCs. The sample's cell subset or site label, in plain terms: CD45RA+ positively selected. The CDR3 region has the sequence CASSVVCEQFF. The bases are TGTGCCAGCAGCGTAGTCTGTGAGCAGTTCTTC.